This TCR beta chain was found in a study of cytotoxic CD8 clonotypes in ibrutinib-treated CLL. Study-level background: Across the patients, 11 were relapsed/refractory, 15 treatment-naive and 17 to 18 IGHV unmutated.

The repertoire was sequenced with immunoSEQ multiplex PCR; TCRdb's copy has only in-frame clones and lacks some. The top ten hold approximately 15% of the sample, which has hundreds of thousands of clones, roughly 70% seen once. Overall study results and limits: Patients showed higher baseline clonality than age-matched healthy donors, and it tracked circulating CD8+ T-cell counts.

The CDR3 extends over 15 amino acids. Germline V gene lookup returns CDR1 MGHDK and CDR2 SYGVNS. Germline trimming cut 6 bases from V and 5 bases from J; bases unmatched to any gene: 7. This clone was found once. Its target is unknown. The sample here was PBMCs, taken after 24 months of ibrutinib treatment. The chain links TRBV25-1 to TRBJ2-3; TRBD2 aligns across 11 bases. The source of this sequence is a human donor with chronic lymphocytic leukemia. CDR3 sequence reads: CASRVAGGPVDTQYF. For the CDR3, the DNA is TGTGCCAGCAGAGTAGCGGGAGGGCCAGTAGATACGCAGTATTTT.